This T cell receptor (beta chain) originates from a study of CXCR3-negative and CXCR3-positive naive CD8 T cells. Findings and caveats of the study: Researchers report that CXCR3-positive naive cells carry more hydrophobic TRB CDR3s than CXCR3-negative naive cells. In naive cells, CXCR3-negative and CXCR3-positive subsets had similar TRBV-TRBJ usage; memory cells differed.

Comment on this clonotype: Its antigen is not identified.

The CDR3 totals 13 residues. CDR1 ENHRY and CDR2 SYGVKD come from the germline V gene. 5' RACE that incorporated UMI labels was used to prepare the TRB cDNA libraries. TCRdb reprocessed the 5' RACE reads; each CDR3 protein has one entry and no DNA is given. The listing contains some 150,000 distinct CDR3 sequences. The V and J genes are TRBV10-3 and TRBJ2-3. The material sequenced was naive CXCR3+ CD8+ T cells from blood. The subset here: CD45RO-CCR7+CD27+CD95- naive CD8+ T cells expressing CXCR3 (TNR3+). The receptor comes from a human donor in good health. Some clones in this sample may be carry-over from other donors' samples. Here the CDR3 reads CAISEESPDTQYF.